The TCR beta chain under discussion was sequenced for a study of blood T cell repertoires in COVID-19. Background on the study: Recovery among Cohort 3 donors was established by two negative PCRs, clearance, or symptom resolution.

Sequencing was performed with immunoSEQ multiplex PCR; in TCRdb, only in-frame clones are kept and a portion is missing. The sample contains around 360,000 clones, more than 75% of which appear only once. Germline CDR1 reads PRHDT; CDR2 reads FYEKMQ (reference sequence). Trimming shortened V by 7 bases and J by 2 bases, and 14 bases separated the two germline ends. The CDR3 is made up of 14 amino acids. Assignment of participants to cohorts was predicated upon participant-reported clinical history. The genes are TRBV13 and TRBJ1-1; a weak D match, TRBD1 (5 bases). Sequenced material: PBMCs or T cells enriched from blood (not recorded which). The sequence was collected from a man in his forties in a cohort exposed to, infected with or recovered from COVID-19 (not recorded which). The CDR3 is CASNRGRGNTEAFF. In nucleotides, the CDR3 is TGTGCCAGCAATAGGGGCCGAGGCAACACTGAAGCTTTCTTT.